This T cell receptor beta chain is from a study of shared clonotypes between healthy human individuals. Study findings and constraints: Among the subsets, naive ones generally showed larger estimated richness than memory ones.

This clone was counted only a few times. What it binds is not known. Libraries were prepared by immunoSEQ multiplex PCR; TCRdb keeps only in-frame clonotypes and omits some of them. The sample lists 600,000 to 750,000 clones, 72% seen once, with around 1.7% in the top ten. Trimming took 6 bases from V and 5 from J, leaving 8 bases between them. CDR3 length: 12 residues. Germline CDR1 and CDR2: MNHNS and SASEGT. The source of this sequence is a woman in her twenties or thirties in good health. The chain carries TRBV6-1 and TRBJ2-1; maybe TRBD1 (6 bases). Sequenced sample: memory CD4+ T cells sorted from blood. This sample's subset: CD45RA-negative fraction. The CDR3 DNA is TGTGCCAGCAGGACAGGAAACAATGAGCAGTTCTTC. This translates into CASRTGNNEQFF.